This TCR beta chain is from a study of T cell responses to AZD1222 COVID-19 vaccine. Study-level points and caveats: Once two AZD1222 doses were given, Spike-specific TCR breadth and depth went up. Spike-wide vaccine-associated CD4 TCRs dominated at 160-218 and 743-854. Among the donors, most were white British and more were female, and clonal diversity was possibly underestimated. Only 6 or 7 individuals given AZD1222 were seropositive at baseline.

Deletions cut 7 bases from V and 10 bases from J, with 20 bases between. The CDR3 has 15 amino acids. The germline gives CDR1 MNHEY, CDR2 SVGAGI. Clones were sequenced by immunoSEQ multiplex PCR, and TCRdb holds only the in-frame ones, with some missing. The sample holds about 190,000 clones; roughly nine tenths are singletons and the top ten take 3.6%. This clone came up once. Its antigen is not identified. The source material was peripheral blood, sampled 28 days after the second dose of the MenACWY control vaccine. The gene calls are TRBV6-5 and TRBJ1-6; a weak D match, TRBD1 (6 bases). The TCR was taken from an adult who received the MenACWY meningococcal vaccine as a control. CDR3 region: CASTMDRANRSPLHF. The CDR3 DNA follows: TGTGCCAGCACTATGGACAGAGCAAACCGCTCACCCCTCCACTTT.